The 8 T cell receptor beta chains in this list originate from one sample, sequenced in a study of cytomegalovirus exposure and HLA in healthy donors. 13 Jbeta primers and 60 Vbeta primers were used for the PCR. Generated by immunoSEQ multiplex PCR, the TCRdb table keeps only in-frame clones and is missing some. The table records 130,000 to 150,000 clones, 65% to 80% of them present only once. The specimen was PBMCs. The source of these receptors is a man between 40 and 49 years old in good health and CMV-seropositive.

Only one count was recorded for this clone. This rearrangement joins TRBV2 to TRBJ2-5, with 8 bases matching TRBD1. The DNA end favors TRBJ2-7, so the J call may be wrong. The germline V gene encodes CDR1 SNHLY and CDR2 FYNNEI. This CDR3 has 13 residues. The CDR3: CAISTGDSYEQYF. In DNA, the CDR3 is TGTGCCATCTCGACAGGGGACTCCTACGAGCAGTACTTC.

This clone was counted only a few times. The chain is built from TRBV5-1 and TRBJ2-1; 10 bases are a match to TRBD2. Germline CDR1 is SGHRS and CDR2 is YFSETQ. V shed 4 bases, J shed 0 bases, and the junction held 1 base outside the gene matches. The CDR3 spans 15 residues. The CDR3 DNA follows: TGCGCCAGCAGCCGGACTAGCGGCTCCTACAATGAGCAGTTCTTC. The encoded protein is CASSRTSGSYNEQFF.

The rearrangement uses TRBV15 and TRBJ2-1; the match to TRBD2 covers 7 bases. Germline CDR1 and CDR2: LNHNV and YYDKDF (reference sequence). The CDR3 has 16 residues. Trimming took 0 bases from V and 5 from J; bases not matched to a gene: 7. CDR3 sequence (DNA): TGTGCCACCAGCAGAGATCGGACGGGAGGCCACAATGAGCAGTTCTTC. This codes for CATSRDRTGGHNEQFF. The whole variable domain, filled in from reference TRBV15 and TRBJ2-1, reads DAMVIQNPRYQVTQFGKPVTLSCSQTLNHNVMYWYQQKSSQAPKLLFHYYDKDFNNEADTPDNFQSRRPNTSFCFLDIRSPGLGDTAMYLCATSRDRTGGHNEQFFGPGTRLTVL.

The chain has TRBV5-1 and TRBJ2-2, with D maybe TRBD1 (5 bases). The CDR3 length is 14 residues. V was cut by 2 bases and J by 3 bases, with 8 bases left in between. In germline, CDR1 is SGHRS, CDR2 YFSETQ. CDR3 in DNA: TGCGCCAGCAGCTTACAACAGGACACCGGGGAGCTGTTTTTT. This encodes CASSLQQDTGELFF.

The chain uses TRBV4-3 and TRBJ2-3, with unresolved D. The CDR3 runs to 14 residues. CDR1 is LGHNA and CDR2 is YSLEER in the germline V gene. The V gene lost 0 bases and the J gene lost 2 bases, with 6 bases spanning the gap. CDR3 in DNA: TGCGCCAGCAGCCAAGATCTTTACACAGATACGCAGTATTTT. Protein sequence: CASSQDLYTDTQYF.

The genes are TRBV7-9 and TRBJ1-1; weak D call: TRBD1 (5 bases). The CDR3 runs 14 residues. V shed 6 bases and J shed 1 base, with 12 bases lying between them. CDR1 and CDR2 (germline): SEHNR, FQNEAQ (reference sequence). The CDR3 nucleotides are TGTGCCAGCAGGTCGGGACTGCCGAACACTGAAGCTTTCTTT. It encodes CASRSGLPNTEAFF.

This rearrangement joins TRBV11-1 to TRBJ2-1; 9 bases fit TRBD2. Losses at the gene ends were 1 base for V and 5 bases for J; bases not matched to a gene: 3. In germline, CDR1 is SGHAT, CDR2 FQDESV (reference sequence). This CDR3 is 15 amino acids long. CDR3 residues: CASSLDLAGHNEQFF. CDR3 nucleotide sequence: TGTGCCAGCAGCTTAGACCTAGCGGGACACAATGAGCAGTTCTTC. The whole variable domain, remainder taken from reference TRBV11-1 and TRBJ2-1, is EAEVAQSPRYKITEKSQAVAFWCDPISGHATLYWYRQILGQGPELLVQFQDESVVDDSQLPKDRFSAERLKGVDSTLKIQPAELGDSAMYLCASSLDLAGHNEQFFGPGTRLTVL.

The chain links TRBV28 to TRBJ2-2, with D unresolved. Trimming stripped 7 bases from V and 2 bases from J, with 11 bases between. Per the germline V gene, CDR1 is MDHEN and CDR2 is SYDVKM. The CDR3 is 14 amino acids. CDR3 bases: TGTGCCAGCACTAAAGATGCTAACACCGGGGAGCTGTTTTTT. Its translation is CASTKDANTGELFF.